A single sample is the source of the 2 T cell receptor beta chains below, sequenced in a study of T-cell reconstitution after alpha-beta-depleted transplantation in children. Unique molecular identifiers were used in preparing the TCRbeta library. One entry per CDR3 protein, called by TCRdb with MiXCR from the PCR reads. The table has some 190,000 distinct CDR3 sequences, roughly 11% seen once. Specimen: PBMCs, collected before TCRalphabeta/CD19-depleted stem cell transplant. Every receptor here comes from a boy between 2 and 10 years old with acute myeloid leukemia, due to receive a stem cell transplant.

The sample holds many counts of this clonotype. The V gene is TRBV28, the J gene TRBJ2-7; D not resolved. Per the germline V gene, CDR1 is MDHEN and CDR2 is SYDVKM. The CDR3 length is 12 residues. V dropped 7 bases and J dropped 1 base, with 8 bases sitting between them. CDR3 region: CASKGSSYEQYF. CDR3 bases: TGTGCCAGCAAGGGCAGTTCCTACGAGCAGTACTTC.

This clonotype was seen ten or more times. This chain uses TRBV3-1 with TRBJ1-2; no reliable D call. Germline V gene data show CDR1 as LGHDT and CDR2 as YNNKEL (reference sequence). Trimming removed 0 bases from V and 2 bases from J, with 7 bases in between. There are 14 residues in the CDR3. The DNA for the CDR3 is TGTGCCAGCAGCCAAGATAACACCAACTATGGCTACACCTTC. Encoded protein: CASSQDNTNYGYTF.